Listed below are T cell receptor beta chains from one sample, sequenced in a study of blood T cell repertoires in COVID-19. Using immunoSEQ multiplex PCR, the repertoire was profiled, and TCRdb retains in-frame clones only, with some absent. The repertoire has under 400,000 clones, almost 90% of them found once; the top ten carry approximately 0.97%. Input material: PBMCs or T cells enriched from blood (not recorded which). These receptors originate from a woman aged 25 to 45 who had been exposed to COVID-19. Both conserved end residues are part of each CDR3. The D gene is left open where the match is weak. Size tells how often a clone was seen (once, few, many) or the class of an expanded clone, and some rows leave it out.

D: TRBD1; size: -; J: TRBJ1-2; V: TRBV18; CDR3: CASSPRGTGGDYGYTF; DNA: TGTGCCAGCTCACCACGGGGGACAGGGGGTGACTATGGCTACACCTTC
D: -; size: once; J: TRBJ2-1; V: TRBV18; CDR3: CASSLMISRGPDEQFF; DNA: TGTGCCAGCTCACTCATGATAAGCAGGGGCCCGGATGAGCAGTTCTTC
D: TRBD1; size: -; J: TRBJ1-1; V: TRBV5-1; CDR3: CASRLTGENTEAFF; DNA: TGCGCCAGCAGACTGACAGGGGAGAACACTGAAGCTTTCTTT
D: TRBD1; size: -; J: TRBJ2-7; V: TRBV16; CDR3: CASSQPWGTGGHEQYF; DNA: TGTGCCAGCAGCCAACCATGGGGGACAGGGGGCCACGAGCAGTACTTC
D: -; size: -; J: TRBJ2-2; V: TRBV9; CDR3: CASSETTNTGELFF; DNA: TGTGCCAGCAGCGAAACTACGAACACCGGGGAGCTGTTTTTT
D: TRBD2; size: -; J: TRBJ2-2; V: TRBV19; CDR3: CASSMPSGVANTGELFF; DNA: TGTGCCAGTAGTATGCCAAGCGGGGTAGCGAACACCGGGGAGCTGTTTTTT
D: -; size: -; J: TRBJ2-2; V: TRBV9; CDR3: CASTLHGTGELFF; DNA: TGTGCCAGCACCCTCCACGGGACCGGGGAGCTGTTTTTT
D: TRBD2; size: -; J: TRBJ2-1; V: TRBV18; CDR3: CANPGLAGANEQFF; DNA: TGTGCCAACCCGGGGCTAGCGGGAGCAAATGAGCAGTTCTTC
D: TRBD1; size: -; J: TRBJ1-5; V: TRBV2; CDR3: CASSARGTASNQPQHF; DNA: TGTGCCAGCAGTGCCAGAGGGACAGCGAGCAATCAGCCCCAGCATTTT
D: TRBD1; size: few; J: TRBJ1-5; V: TRBV5-1; CDR3: CASSQGGANQPQHF; DNA: TGCGCCAGCAGCCAGGGGGGTGCCAATCAGCCCCAGCATTTT
D: -; size: -; J: TRBJ1-5; V: TRBV24-1; CDR3: CATSRRQANQPQHF; DNA: TGTGCCACCAGTAGGAGACAGGCCAATCAGCCCCAGCATTTT
D: -; size: -; J: TRBJ2-5; V: TRBV20-1; CDR3: CSARVEETQYF; DNA: TGCAGTGCTAGAGTCGAAGAGACCCAGTACTTC
D: -; size: -; J: TRBJ2-5; V: TRBV7-7; CDR3: CASSLGVGGQETQYF; DNA: TGTGCCAGCAGCTTGGGAGTGGGGGGCCAAGAGACCCAGTACTTC
D: TRBD1; size: -; J: TRBJ1-2; V: TRBV15; CDR3: CATSRGDRGYGYTF; DNA: TGTGCCACCAGCAGAGGCGACAGGGGCTATGGCTACACCTTC
D: -; size: few; J: TRBJ1-1; V: TRBV5-8; CDR3: CASSKLAGDTEAFF; DNA: TGTGCCAGCAGTAAGTTAGCAGGGGACACTGAAGCTTTCTTT
D: TRBD1; size: once; J: TRBJ2-7; V: TRBV5-1; CDR3: CASIPGTGTYEQYF; DNA: TGCGCCAGCATTCCCGGGACAGGGACCTACGAGCAGTACTTC
D: -; size: once; J: TRBJ1-6; V: TRBV15; CDR3: CATSREADYNSPLHF; DNA: TGTGCCACCAGCAGAGAGGCAGACTATAATTCACCCCTCCACTTT
D: -; size: -; J: TRBJ1-5; V: TRBV7-9; CDR3: CASSLGQQGNQPQHF; DNA: TGTGCCAGCAGCTTAGGCCAGCAGGGCAATCAGCCCCAGCATTTT
D: TRBD1; size: -; J: TRBJ1-2; V: TRBV2; CDR3: CASTDRQSYGYTF; DNA: TGTGCCAGCACGGACAGGCAGAGCTATGGCTACACCTTC
D: TRBD1; size: -; J: TRBJ1-6; V: TRBV5-1; CDR3: CASSSRTGGGDALHF; DNA: TGCGCCAGCAGCTCGCGGACAGGGGGAGGAGACGCCCTCCACTTT
D: -; size: -; J: TRBJ2-2; V: TRBV11-2; CDR3: CASRAQGSGELFF; DNA: TGTGCCAGCAGGGCCCAGGGTTCCGGGGAGCTGTTTTTT
D: TRBD1; size: -; J: TRBJ1-5; V: TRBV28; CDR3: CASRGTEGGNQPQHF; DNA: TGTGCCAGCAGAGGGACAGAAGGTGGCAATCAGCCCCAGCATTTT
D: TRBD1; size: -; J: TRBJ2-7; V: TRBV10-1; CDR3: CASSESNRGSYEQYF; DNA: TGCGCCAGCAGTGAGTCCAACAGGGGTTCCTACGAGCAGTACTTC
D: TRBD1; size: -; J: TRBJ2-1; V: TRBV5-6; CDR3: CASSFYRGNLPTYNEQFF; DNA: TGTGCCAGCAGCTTTTACAGGGGAAACCTTCCAACCTACAATGAGCAGTTCTTC
D: TRBD1; size: -; J: TRBJ1-5; V: TRBV18; CDR3: CASSPGTGALGGNQPQHF; DNA: TGTGCCAGCTCACCAGGGACAGGGGCTTTAGGGGGCAATCAGCCCCAGCATTTT
D: -; size: -; J: TRBJ1-1; V: TRBV27; CDR3: CASSSLYPPGTEAFF; DNA: TGTGCCAGCAGTTCTCTCTACCCCCCCGGCACTGAAGCTTTCTTT
D: -; size: -; J: TRBJ2-1; V: TRBV9; CDR3: CASSSSGGNMAYNEQFF; DNA: TGTGCCAGCAGCTCCAGTGGGGGGAATATGGCCTACAATGAGCAGTTCTTC
D: -; size: -; J: TRBJ2-1; V: TRBV10-1; CDR3: CASSPGLRTYYNEQFF; DNA: TGCGCCAGCAGCCCCGGTTTGCGTACTTACTACAATGAGCAGTTCTTC
D: -; size: -; J: TRBJ1-5; V: TRBV27; CDR3: CASSLNAGSQPQHF; DNA: TGTGCCAGCAGTTTAAATGCAGGGTCGCAGCCCCAGCATTTT
D: TRBD1; size: -; J: TRBJ1-1; V: TRBV27; CDR3: CASSLLDDRVGGMNTEAFF; DNA: TGTGCCAGCAGTTTATTGGACGACAGGGTCGGGGGCATGAACACTGAAGCTTTCTTT
D: TRBD2; size: -; J: TRBJ2-1; V: TRBV7-9; CDR3: CASSLRDGTSGRNEQFF; DNA: TGTGCCAGCAGCTTACGGGACGGGACTAGCGGGAGGAATGAGCAGTTCTTC
D: -; size: -; J: TRBJ1-4; V: TRBV6-5; CDR3: CASSSQINEKLFF; DNA: TGTGCCAGCAGTTCGCAGATAAATGAAAAACTGTTTTTT